A single TCR beta chain is shown here with its context. Amplified TCR beta CDR3 regions derived from RNA transcripts. The primer set for the first-round RT-PCR of the TCR CDR3 was HTBI. Using its own MiXCR run on the multiplex PCR reads, TCRdb lists one record per CDR3 protein. The sample carries about 610,000 distinct CDR3 sequences, approximately 14% recorded once. The sample belongs to a study of T cells in Graves' hyperthyroidism and ophthalmopathy. Sequencing was performed on blood. The receptor's source is a woman aged 40 to 49 with Graves' ophthalmopathy.

CDR3 DNA sequence: TGCGCCAGCAGCCTTACCCAGGGTGGCTACACCTTC. The encoded protein is CASSLTQGGYTF. The V and J genes are TRBV5-1 and TRBJ1-2, with D possibly being TRBD1 (5 bases). Per germline, CDR1 SGHRS and CDR2 YFSETQ. The CDR3 consists of 12 residues. V was trimmed by 4 bases and J by 7 bases, leaving 11 bases between them. Combining the CDR3 with reference TRBV5-1 and TRBJ1-2 gives the whole variable domain KAGVTQTPRYLIKTRGQQVTLSCSPISGHRSVSWYQQTPGQGLQFLFEYFSETQRNKGNFPGRFSGRQFSNSRSEMNVSTLELGDSALYLCASSLTQGGYTFGSGTRLTVV.